This TCR beta chain was sequenced in a study of blood T cells in healthy people across ages. Next came a second PCR, run for roughly 6 to 11 cycles, which used a sample-barcoded 5' primer along with a J-beta primer mix. TCRdb itself ran the 5' RACE reads through MiXCR, one entry per CDR3 protein. Among approximately 1.5 million distinct CDR3 sequences listed, 30% to 35% were seen once. General observations from the study: Naive and antigen-experienced cells could not be conclusively compared, given unsorted PBMCs. Diversity estimates drawn from one million T cells were deemed underestimates.

V lost 0 bases and J lost 5; bases outside the gene matches: 12. CDR1 is SGHAT and CDR2 is FQNNGV in the germline V gene. CDR3 size: 19 residues. About this clonotype: The antigen remains unidentified.

In terms of origin and age, donors were healthy Caucasian individuals from Russia aged roughly 6 to 100. A minimum of 6 million PBMCs was isolated per sample. The specimen sequenced was blood. The rearrangement joins TRBV11-2 to TRBJ2-5, with 13 bases identical to TRBD2. This TCR came from a woman in her twenties or thirties in good health. CDR3 sequence: CASSLEDGTSGGVLETQYF. As DNA, the CDR3 is TGTGCCAGCAGCTTAGAAGATGGAACTAGCGGGGGGGTGCTGGAGACCCAGTACTTC.